A single T cell receptor beta chain is shown here with its context. The data belong to a study of T cell responses to AZD1222 COVID-19 vaccine. V gave up 4 bases and J gave up 0 bases, with 14 bases separating them. Germline-derived CDR1 and CDR2 are SGDLS and YYNGEE. This CDR3 is 16 amino acids long. Assay: immunoSEQ multiplex PCR; the TCRdb copy retains only in-frame clones and omits some. The sample lists some 150,000 clones; approximately 91% were seen once. The TCR was taken from an adult who received the MenACWY meningococcal vaccine as a control. This sequence joins TRBV9 and TRBJ1-3; D ambiguous. This sample comprised peripheral blood, obtained 28 days after the second dose of the MenACWY control vaccine. The CDR3 DNA sequence: TGTGCCAGCAGCCCGACCCGTGGGAGCTCTGGAAACACCATATATTTT. This encodes CASSPTRGSSGNTIYF.